The next 2 T cell receptor beta chains were all read from a single sample in a study of cytomegalovirus exposure and HLA in healthy donors. TCRdb's table, derived via immunoSEQ multiplex PCR, lists solely in-frame clones and lacks some. The table has some 100,000 clones, approximately 85% seen once. Material for sequencing was PBMCs. All receptors come from a man aged 18 to 35 in good health and CMV-seronegative.

J is TRBJ1-5 and V is TRBV19, with a tentative D call TRBD1 (6 bases). The CDR3 is 17 residues long. Germline loops: CDR1 LNHDA, CDR2 SQIVND (reference sequence). V lost 3 bases to trimming and J lost 4 bases, with 19 bases between them. The CDR3 DNA reads TGTGCCAGTAGTATGTCGGTGTCAGGGGTTGGAAATCAGCCCCAGCATTTT. Protein sequence: CASSMSVSGVGNQPQHF.

The chain employs TRBV5-1 and TRBJ1-1; 9 nucleotides align to TRBD1. Germline V gives CDR1 SGHRS, CDR2 YFSETQ. The CDR3 runs 17 residues. Trimming cost V 0 bases and J 1 base; bases outside gene matches: 7. The CDR3 nucleotides read TGCGCCAGCAGCTTGGAGGACAGGGGATTTCGGAACACTGAAGCTTTCTTT. Its protein is CASSLEDRGFRNTEAFF. The full variable domain, completed using reference TRBV5-1 and TRBJ1-1, is KAGVTQTPRYLIKTRGQQVTLSCSPISGHRSVSWYQQTPGQGLQFLFEYFSETQRNKGNFPGRFSGRQFSNSRSEMNVSTLELGDSALYLCASSLEDRGFRNTEAFFGQGTRLTVV.